The entry below describes one T cell receptor beta chain. Antigen unknown. The ends were cut back, 3 bases at V and 5 bases at J, with 17 bases in the middle. The CDR3 runs 15 residues. Germline lookup yields CDR1 LNHDA and CDR2 SQIVND (reference sequence). Viral peptide pools were used in the ViraFEST assay to expand antigen-specific CD4+ T cells, and sequencing came afterward. The culture ran for roughly ten days before CD4+ T cells were isolated. It was two doses of either the BNT162b2 or mRNA-1273 vaccine that participants received. Every well got a few million PBMC, which were grown with about 9.9 IU/ml IL-2 and 10 ug/ml peptides. Clones were read by immunoSEQ multiplex PCR, and TCRdb kept only the in-frame ones, dropping some. The sample includes about 15,000 clones, 70% to 80% of them seen just once. This record belongs to a study of vaccination effects on CD4 cells after COVID-19.

The starting material was CD4+ T cells from PBMCs cultured with HCoV-NL63 spike peptides, obtained after COVID-19 vaccination. V and J are TRBV19 and TRBJ2-7; D is perhaps TRBD1 or TRBD2 (5 bases each). This TCR was sampled from a human donor who received a COVID-19 vaccine. CDR3 in DNA: TGTGCCAGTAGTATTGCGCACGGGGCGGGCCACGAGCAGTACTTC. Translating gives CASSIAHGAGHEQYF. The variable domain in full, completed from reference TRBV19 and TRBJ2-7, reads DGGITQSPKYLFRKEGQNVTLSCEQNLNHDAMYWYRQDPGQGLRLIYYSQIVNDFQKGDIAEGYSVSREKKESFPLTVTSAQKNPTAFYLCASSIAHGAGHEQYFGPGTRLTVT.